These 29 T cell receptor beta chains share one sample of origin, sequenced in a study of identifying expanded T cells in peripheral blood. Sequencing was performed with immunoSEQ multiplex PCR; in TCRdb, only in-frame clones are kept and a portion is missing. The data show 97,000 or so clones, 88% seen once. Input material: blood. The receptors originated from a person aged 18 to 75 in good health.

The chain links TRBV6-1 to TRBJ2-2; D possibly corresponds to TRBD2 (5 bases). This CDR3 is 16 amino acids long. CDR1 MNHNS and CDR2 SASEGT come from the germline V gene. With 2 bases removed from V and 4 bases from J, the gap between germline ends came to 14 bases. CDR3 amino acids: CASSEHRELGTGELFF. The DNA of the CDR3 is TGTGCCAGCAGTGAACATCGGGAATTGGGCACCGGGGAGCTGTTTTTT.

The chain links TRBV6-5 to TRBJ2-3; 7 bases match TRBD2. Germline values: CDR1 MNHEY, CDR2 SVGAGI. The CDR3 is 13 amino acids. Trimming took 3 bases from V and 6 from J; bases not matched to a gene: 3. In DNA, the CDR3 is TGTGCCAGCAGTTATGCGGGAGAGGATACGCAGTATTTT. Translated: CASSYAGEDTQYF.

Here the CDR3 reads CSVEEGNPVTF. DNA of the CDR3: TGCAGCGTTGAAGAAGGGAACCCGGTCACCTTC. The chain employs TRBV29-1 and TRBJ1-2; the D is unclear. CDR3 length equals 11 residues. Trimming removed 0 bases from V and 13 bases from J, with 12 bases in between. In germline, CDR1 is SQVTM, CDR2 ANQGSEA.

A single count supports this clone. The chain employs TRBV29-1 and TRBJ2-4; D is perhaps TRBD1 (5 bases). Germline loops: CDR1 SQVTM, CDR2 ANQGSEA. This CDR3 spans 11 amino acids. The CDR3 spells CSAGYTNIQYF. The CDR3 region has the DNA TGCAGTGCAGGGTATACAAACATTCAGTACTTC.

The gene calls are TRBV7-8 and TRBJ2-3; the D is unclear. From germline, CDR1 is SGHVS and CDR2 FQNEAQ. V was cut by 0 bases and J by 0 bases, with 1 base left in between. The CDR3 sequence is 13 residues long. The CDR3 spells CASSLASTDTQYF. The CDR3 coding sequence is TGTGCCAGCAGCTTAGCGAGCACAGATACGCAGTATTTT.

On this clone itself: The same CDR3 can be traced to other DNA sequences in this sample. The V gene is TRBV6-6, the J gene TRBJ1-2; TRBD1 agrees at 7 bases. The length of the CDR3 is 13 residues. J was trimmed by 6 bases and V by 6 bases; bases with no gene match: 7. Germline V gene data show CDR1 as MNHNY and CDR2 as SVGAGI (reference sequence). CDR3 sequence reads: CASSEVGGDGYTF. Written as DNA, the CDR3 is TGTGCCAGCAGCGAAGTAGGGGGCGATGGCTACACCTTC.

The chain uses TRBV7-2 and TRBJ1-1; D gene uncertain. Trimming took off 2 bases at V and 1 base at J, with 5 bases between the two ends. CDR1 is SGHTA, CDR2 FQGNSA, per germline. The CDR3 runs 13 residues. The CDR3 region has the DNA TGTGCCAGCAGCTTATACGAGAACACTGAAGCTTTCTTT. Translating it yields CASSLYENTEAFF. Full variable domain (remainder filled in from reference TRBV7-2 and TRBJ1-1): GAGVSQSPSNKVTEKGKDVELRCDPISGHTALYWYRQSLGQGLEFLIYFQGNSAPDKSGLPSDRFSAERTGGSVSTLTIQRTQQEDSAVYLCASSLYENTEAFFGQGTRLTVV.

This chain joins TRBV30 and TRBJ2-7; TRBD1 agrees at 7 bases. Germline lookup yields CDR1 GTSNPN and CDR2 SVGIG (reference sequence). Trimming cost V 4 bases and J 5 bases; bases outside gene matches: 14. The CDR3 is 15 amino acids. CDR3 DNA sequence: TGTGCCTGGACCACCGGACAGGCGACCTTGGACGAGCAGTACTTC. Translated: CAWTTGQATLDEQYF.

Only one count was recorded for this clone. This chain connects TRBV18 to TRBJ2-5; possibly TRBD1 for D (5 bases). Germline V gene lookup returns CDR1 KGHSH and CDR2 LQKENI. This CDR3 is 14 amino acids long. V gave up 3 bases and J gave up 2 bases, with 10 bases separating them. The CDR3 is CASSPTGPQETQYF. DNA for the CDR3: TGTGCCAGCTCACCCACAGGCCCTCAAGAGACCCAGTACTTC.

A single count supports this clone. The genes are TRBV30 and TRBJ1-3; D unresolved. CDR1 is GTSNPN, CDR2 SVGIG, per germline (reference sequence). The CDR3 has 13 residues. V gave up 3 bases and J gave up 0 bases, with 6 bases separating them. The CDR3, as DNA: TGTGCCTGGAGCCGGGTCTCTGGAAACACCATATATTTT. It is translated as CAWSRVSGNTIYF.

The chain joins TRBV28 to TRBJ2-7, with 10 positions matching TRBD1. The V gene end was trimmed by 2 bases and the J gene end by 11 bases; junction bases not matched to a gene: 12. The CDR3 loop spans 15 amino acids. Germline V gene lookup returns CDR1 MDHEN and CDR2 SYDVKM. Here the CDR3 reads CASSLSVRTGGLKYF. Written as DNA, the CDR3 is TGTGCCAGCAGTTTAAGTGTCCGGACAGGGGGACTTAAGTACTTC.

V usage is TRBV7-2 and J usage is TRBJ2-5; 9 bases match TRBD2. Germline CDR1 reads SGHTA; CDR2 reads FQGNSA. The CDR3 has 17 residues. The junction had 7 bases not matched to a gene; V was cut back by 0 bases and J by 2 bases. CDR3 DNA sequence: TGTGCCAGCAGCTTAGCGAGGGGTCTAGCGGGGCAAGAGACCCAGTACTTC. Its translation: CASSLARGLAGQETQYF.

V and J are TRBV5-1 and TRBJ2-1, with 7 bases lining up with TRBD1. J was trimmed by 8 bases and V by 4 bases; bases with no gene match: 12. The CDR3 extends over 15 amino acids. Germline V gene lookup returns CDR1 SGHRS and CDR2 YFSETQ. For the CDR3, the DNA is TGCGCCAGCAGCGACCGAGGACAGGTGTCAGATGAGCAGTTCTTC. Its protein is CASSDRGQVSDEQFF.

This chain uses TRBV7-2 with TRBJ2-5; TRBD1 might be the D (5 bases). From germline, CDR1 is SGHTA and CDR2 FQGNSA. There are 13 residues in the CDR3. V lost 2 bases to trimming and J lost 5 bases, with 9 bases between them. CDR3 DNA: TGTGCCAGCAGCTTAAGTCCAGGGGAGACCCAGTACTTC. Translating gives CASSLSPGETQYF.

The J gene is TRBJ2-5, the V gene TRBV19, with 8 bases identical to TRBD1. This CDR3 comprises 13 residues. V lost 7 bases, J lost 3 bases, and 4 bases stayed unmatched. Per the germline V gene, CDR1 is LNHDA and CDR2 is SQIVND (reference sequence). CDR3 residues: CASIGTGKETQYF. CDR3 bases: TGTGCCAGTATTGGGACAGGCAAAGAGACCCAGTACTTC.

The chain carries TRBV11-1 and TRBJ1-1; D remains ambiguous. Germline V gives CDR1 SGHAT, CDR2 FQDESV (reference sequence). Trimming removed 0 bases at V and 1 base at J, with 6 bases between. The CDR3 has 14 amino acids. CDR3 in amino acids: CASSLAAANTEAFF. In DNA, the CDR3 is TGTGCCAGCAGCTTAGCAGCCGCGAACACTGAAGCTTTCTTT. The full variable domain, rest sourced from reference TRBV11-1 and TRBJ1-1, is EAEVAQSPRYKITEKSQAVAFWCDPISGHATLYWYRQILGQGPELLVQFQDESVVDDSQLPKDRFSAERLKGVDSTLKIQPAELGDSAMYLCASSLAAANTEAFFGQGTRLTVV.

V is TRBV7-8 and J is TRBJ2-7; TRBD1 is a possible D gene (6 bases). Germline V lookup: CDR1 SGHVS, CDR2 FQNEAQ. The CDR3 covers 14 residues. V lost 2 bases and J lost 7, with 15 bases in between. The CDR3 protein is CASSLLLGAREQYF. The CDR3 bases are TGTGCCAGCAGCTTATTGTTGGGGGCTAGGGAGCAGTACTTC.

The chain has TRBV10-1 and TRBJ2-7; 8 nucleotides agree with TRBD1. This CDR3 spans 17 amino acids. Germline CDR1 and CDR2: WNHNN and SYGVQD (reference sequence). Unmatched junction bases numbered 10, after V lost 0 bases and J lost 3 bases. The CDR3 region is CASSESKDRGFYYEQYF. The CDR3 coding sequence is TGCGCCAGCAGTGAGTCAAAAGACAGGGGATTTTACTACGAGCAGTACTTC.

The chain has TRBV6-6 and TRBJ2-5; D is perhaps TRBD1 (6 bases). Germline V gives CDR1 MNHNY, CDR2 SVGAGI (reference sequence). The germline V and J ends were trimmed by 7 bases and 5 bases, with 14 bases remaining between them. The CDR3 totals 13 residues. CDR3 in amino acids: CASTMRGTETQYF. CDR3 nucleotides: TGTGCCAGCACCATGAGGGGGACGGAGACCCAGTACTTC.

The chain has TRBV10-3 and TRBJ1-1, with 7 bases matching TRBD1. Germline V gene sequence: CDR1 ENHRY, CDR2 SYGVKD. Trimming at V came to 6 bases and at J to 4 bases, leaving 8 bases not matched to a gene. The CDR3 spans 14 residues. The CDR3 nucleotides read TGTGCCATCAGACCCGGCACAGGGGCCACTGAAGCTTTCTTT. This encodes CAIRPGTGATEAFF.

The CDR3 DNA sequence: TGTGCCAGCAGTGAAGTAGGGGGCGGCAATCAGCCCCAGCATTTT. It specifies CASSEVGGGNQPQHF. This chain uses TRBV6-1 with TRBJ1-5; 7 bases line up with TRBD1. Germline-derived CDR1 and CDR2 are MNHNS and SASEGT. CDR3 length: 15 amino acids. V lost 1 base and J lost 2; bases outside the gene matches: 2.

The chain carries TRBV21-1 and TRBJ2-1; no check of the table's D call, TRBD2, against the DNA was made. TRBV21-1 is assigned pseudogene status. The CDR3 is 16 amino acids. DNA of the CDR3: TGTGCCAGCAGCGCCGGACTAGCGGGAGTCTACAATGAGCAGTTCTTC. Protein product: CASSAGLAGVYNEQFF.

The gene calls are TRBV7-2 and TRBJ1-2; D is unresolved. The length of the CDR3 is 14 residues. V was shortened by 5 bases and J by 6 bases, with 16 bases between the two germline ends. Germline-derived CDR1 and CDR2 are SGHTA and FQGNSA. The chain's CDR3 is CASSLIGVGDGYTF. The CDR3 nucleotides are TGTGCCAGCAGCCTGATTGGAGTTGGCGATGGCTACACCTTC.

The chain couples TRBV11-3 to TRBJ2-2; TRBD1 aligns across 8 bases. This CDR3 contains 15 residues. CDR1 SGHNT and CDR2 YENEEA come from the germline V gene. Trimming cost V 5 bases and J 4 bases; bases outside gene matches: 6. This CDR3 is CASSPRQGSTGELFF. CDR3 nucleotides: TGTGCCAGCAGCCCCCGACAGGGGAGCACCGGGGAGCTGTTTTTT.

This clone has a single count. The chain carries TRBV30 and TRBJ2-1; 10 positions agree with TRBD1. Trimming took 5 bases from V and 8 from J; bases not matched to a gene: 12. The CDR3 consists of 15 residues. CDR1 and CDR2 from the germline V gene are GTSNPN and SVGIG (reference sequence). Here the CDR3 DNA reads TGTGCCTGGTCGGGAGCCGGGACAGGGGTCGATGAGCAGTTCTTC. Translation: CAWSGAGTGVDEQFF.

The genes are TRBV19 and TRBJ1-3, with 12 bases that match TRBD1. This CDR3 spans 14 amino acids. Germline CDR1 is LNHDA and CDR2 is SQIVND (reference sequence). Trimming removed 7 bases from V and 12 bases from J; junction bases left unmatched: 10. CDR3 in DNA: TGTGCCAGTAATTCGGGACAGGGGGCCTTTGACATATATTTT. This sequence encodes CASNSGQGAFDIYF. Full variable domain (missing parts from reference TRBV19 and TRBJ1-3): DGGITQSPKYLFRKEGQNVTLSCEQNLNHDAMYWYRQDPGQGLRLIYYSQIVNDFQKGDIAEGYSVSREKKESFPLTVTSAQKNPTAFYLCASNSGQGAFDIYFGEGSWLTVV.

The rearrangement joins TRBV7-8 to TRBJ2-3; no clear D. The CDR3 loop spans 15 amino acids. CDR1 and CDR2 (germline): SGHVS, FQNEAQ. Trimming left V 5 bases short and J 9 bases short, with 21 bases between. DNA of the CDR3: TGTGCCAGCAGCCGGGTGGAAGGCGCGCAGGTGACGCAGTATTTT. This gives the protein CASSRVEGAQVTQYF.

V is TRBV5-1 and J is TRBJ2-2; 7 nucleotides match TRBD1. The germline V gene encodes CDR1 SGHRS and CDR2 YFSETQ. The CDR3 contains 15 residues. The J segment lost 0 bases and the V segment lost 2 bases, leaving 1 base of the junction unmatched. CDR3 in DNA: TGCGCCAGCAGCTTCGGACAGGCGAACACCGGGGAGCTGTTTTTT. Protein: CASSFGQANTGELFF.

The chain is built from TRBV7-9 and TRBJ1-4, with D uncertain. Germline CDR1 reads SEHNR; CDR2 reads FQNEAQ (reference sequence). CDR3 length: 12 residues. V was trimmed by 5 bases and J by 5 bases, leaving 6 bases between them. CDR3 in DNA: TGTGCCAGCAGCAACATAAATGAAAAACTGTTTTTT. Its protein product is CASSNINEKLFF.